These 12 T cell receptor beta chains came from one sample sequenced in a study of technical replicates of blood from a handful of donors (dated by TCRdb to about 2017). Libraries were prepared through the immunoSEQ multiplex PCR assay. Held by TCRdb, this immuneACCESS table contains in-frame sequences only and omits some clones. Under half of the omission traces to an unresolved V gene where checked; the cause of the rest is unknown. The sample records 55,000 to 75,000 clones, over 85% of which are singletons. The biggest ten clones account for roughly 4% of the sample. Sample: PBMCs. Receptors were obtained from a human donor in good health. Some clones in this sample may be carry-over from other donors' samples.

The chain combines TRBV7-2 with TRBJ2-2; 7 positions match TRBD2. V lost 2 bases and J lost 5; bases outside the gene matches: 17. The germline V gene encodes CDR1 SGHTA and CDR2 FQGNSA. This CDR3 has 19 amino acids. Here the CDR3 DNA reads TGTGCCAGCAGCTTAAATAGCCGACCCGTTGGGGGGGGAACCGGGGAGCTGTTTTTT. Protein product: CASSLNSRPVGGGTGELFF.

V is TRBV7-2 and J is TRBJ1-5; D not resolved. The V end lost 0 bases, the J end lost 7 bases, and 10 bases lay between the germline ends. CDR3 length: 14 residues. CDR1 and CDR2 from the germline V gene are SGHTA and FQGNSA. CDR3 sequence (DNA): TGTGCCAGCAGCTTAGCCGGTGGAGGGCAGCCCCAGCATTTT. Residues: CASSLAGGGQPQHF.

The J gene is TRBJ2-5, the V gene TRBV6-5, with D uncertain. CDR1 is MNHEY, CDR2 SVGAGI, per germline. V gave up 0 bases and J gave up 5 bases, with 10 bases separating them. The CDR3 is 14 residues long. The chain's CDR3 is CASSYSAGSETQYF. The CDR3 DNA follows: TGTGCCAGCAGTTACTCGGCAGGATCCGAGACCCAGTACTTC.

This chain links TRBV6-1 with TRBJ1-3; perhaps TRBD1 as D (6 bases). V gave up 4 bases and J gave up 0 bases, with 13 bases separating them. The CDR3 has 16 residues. Germline CDR1 and CDR2: MNHNS and SASEGT. This chain's CDR3 is CASSGQDRRSGNTIYF. For the CDR3, the DNA is TGTGCCAGCAGTGGCCAAGACAGGCGCTCTGGAAACACCATATATTTT.

The rearrangement joins TRBV7-8 to TRBJ1-2; 9 positions agree with TRBD1. V gave up 5 bases and J gave up 2 bases; unmatched junction bases: 9. The germline V gene encodes CDR1 SGHVS and CDR2 FQNEAQ. The CDR3 is 16 residues long. CDR3 in amino acids: CASSPRDRAFNYGYTF. In nucleotides, the CDR3 is TGTGCCAGCAGCCCACGGGACAGGGCCTTCAACTATGGCTACACCTTC.

The chain recombines TRBV5-1 with TRBJ2-6, with unresolved D. The germline V and J ends were trimmed by 4 bases and 2 bases, with 13 bases remaining between them. In germline, CDR1 is SGHRS, CDR2 YFSETQ. This CDR3 region has 16 residues. The CDR3 bases are TGCGCCAGCAGCACCCGAGGAAGCGCTGGGGCCAACGTCCTGACTTTC. This gives the protein CASSTRGSAGANVLTF.

V gene TRBV25-1 combines with J gene TRBJ2-7, with 8 bases identical to TRBD1. Germline V gene lookup returns CDR1 MGHDK and CDR2 SYGVNS. Trimming took 5 bases from V and 6 from J; bases not matched to a gene: 6. The CDR3 runs 13 residues. The CDR3 reads CASSKTGVSEQYF. The CDR3 DNA follows: TGTGCCAGCAGTAAGACAGGGGTAAGCGAGCAGTACTTC.

The chain couples TRBV7-9 to TRBJ2-7; TRBD2 might be the D (6 bases). Germline V lookup: CDR1 SEHNR, CDR2 FQNEAQ (reference sequence). V was cut by 5 bases and J by 2 bases, with 16 bases left in between. The CDR3 is 15 residues long. The CDR3 loop reads CASSTAAGRTYEQYF. In DNA form, the CDR3 reads TGTGCCAGCAGCACGGCGGCGGGACGGACCTACGAGCAGTACTTC. The full variable domain, its missing parts supplied by reference TRBV7-9 and TRBJ2-7, is DTGVSQNPRHKITKRGQNVTFRCDPISEHNRLYWYRQTLGQGPEFLTYFQNEAQLEKSRLLSDRFSAERPKGSFSTLEIQRTEQGDSAMYLCASSTAAGRTYEQYFGPGTRLTVT.

This chain links TRBV4-2 with TRBJ2-2; 9 bases map to TRBD1. Germline V lookup: CDR1 LGHNA, CDR2 YNFKEQ. The CDR3 sequence is 15 residues long. J lost 6 bases, V lost 4 bases, and 6 bases had no gene match. CDR3 residues: CASSPRDRVAGELFF. The CDR3 DNA follows: TGTGCCAGCAGCCCCCGGGACAGGGTCGCCGGGGAGCTGTTTTTT.

The chain links TRBV9 to TRBJ2-4; 15 bases are shared with TRBD2. There are 18 residues in the CDR3. Germline V gene sequence: CDR1 SGDLS, CDR2 YYNGEE. V dropped 3 bases and J dropped 1; count of bases not matched to a gene: 5. The CDR3: CASSGGLAGGGAKNIQYF. In nucleotides, the CDR3 is TGTGCCAGCAGCGGTGGACTAGCGGGAGGGGGGGCCAAAAACATTCAGTACTTC. Full variable domain (remainder filled in from reference TRBV9 and TRBJ2-4): DSGVTQTPKHLITATGQRVTLRCSPRSGDLSVYWYQQSLDQGLQFLIQYYNGEERAKGNILERFSAQQFPDLHSELNLSSLELGDSALYFCASSGGLAGGGAKNIQYFGAGTRLSVL.

The chain links TRBV6-1 to TRBJ2-5, with 8 nucleotides matching TRBD2. Germline V gene data show CDR1 as MNHNS and CDR2 as SASEGT. V trimming: 8 bases; J trimming: 5 bases; junction bases outside the gene matches: 13. This CDR3 comprises 15 residues. The CDR3 DNA sequence: TGTGCCAGCGGGGGTAGCGGGGCGCCCTCGGAGACCCAGTACTTC. The encoded protein is CASGGSGAPSETQYF.

This clone has just one count. The J gene is TRBJ2-3, the V gene TRBV18; TRBD1 is a possible D gene (6 bases). V was trimmed by 2 bases and J by 6 bases, leaving 18 bases between them. This CDR3 is built from 16 residues. Germline loops: CDR1 KGHSH, CDR2 LQKENI. The CDR3 is CASSPIGAGDTDTQYF. CDR3 in DNA: TGTGCCAGCTCACCAATTGGGGCAGGGGATACGGATACGCAGTATTTT.